These 7 T cell receptor beta chains came from one sample sequenced in a study of a mutant IDH1 vaccine in newly diagnosed glioma. Antigen specificity for these receptors is unknown. Produced via immunoSEQ multiplex PCR; TCRdb's table is partial and in-frame only. Among tens of thousands of clones listed, roughly four fifths were seen once. Specified time point: week 47, end of study. Every vaccine dose comprised 300 ug of mutant IDH1 20-mer peptide plus topical imiquimod. Sequenced here: PBMCs, sampled from a glioma patient whose treatment included an IDH1 peptide vaccine. These TCRs come from a man aged 30 to 39 with glioma.

V and J are TRBV6-5 and TRBJ1-2; 7 bases map to TRBD1. The germline gives CDR1 MNHEY, CDR2 SVGAGI. This CDR3 has 14 amino acids. The V gene end was trimmed by 2 bases and the J gene end by 4 bases; junction bases not matched to a gene: 4. This CDR3 reads CASSYGDRLYGYTF. Written as DNA, the CDR3 is TGTGCCAGCAGTTACGGGGACAGACTCTATGGCTACACCTTC.

CDR3 bases: TGTGCCAGCACCTCCCTCACTAGGAGCACAGATACGCAGTATTTT. This codes for CASTSLTRSTDTQYF. V is TRBV28 and J is TRBJ2-3; D perhaps matches TRBD2 (5 bases). The CDR3 extends over 15 amino acids. Germline-derived CDR1 and CDR2 are MDHEN and SYDVKM. V was shortened by 7 bases and J by 0 bases, with 14 bases between the two germline ends.

This chain uses TRBV6-5 with TRBJ2-6, with D hard to call. CDR1 is MNHEY, CDR2 SVGAGI, per germline. The V and J ends lost 4 bases and 0 bases respectively, with 4 bases between them. The CDR3 is 14 residues long. This chain's CDR3 is CASSFRSGANVLTF. CDR3 nucleotide sequence: TGTGCCAGCAGTTTTCGCTCTGGGGCCAACGTCCTGACTTTC.

This chain links TRBV6-1 with TRBJ1-4; D perhaps matches TRBD1 (6 bases). The germline V gene has CDR1 MNHNS and CDR2 SASEGT. Trimming took 4 bases from V and 8 from J, leaving 17 bases between them. CDR3 length equals 15 residues. CDR3 sequence: CASSAKYRVGEKLFF. The CDR3 DNA follows: TGTGCCAGCAGTGCTAAGTACAGGGTCGGGGAAAAACTGTTTTTT.

The chain employs TRBV12-5 and TRBJ2-2, with D possibly being TRBD1 or TRBD2 (5 bases each). Between the trimmed V and J ends, which lost 4 bases and 4 bases, there was a span of 22 bases. CDR1 is LGHNT and CDR2 is FRNRAP in the germline V gene. This CDR3 has 18 amino acids. CDR3 protein: CASGSEGSGLGTTGELFF. The CDR3, as DNA: TGTGCTAGTGGTTCTGAGGGTTCGGGGCTCGGAACCACCGGGGAGCTGTTTTTT.

The chain carries TRBV9 and TRBJ2-3; D remains ambiguous. CDR3 size: 13 residues. Germline V gene data show CDR1 as SGDLS and CDR2 as YYNGEE. The ends were cut back, 2 bases at V and 0 bases at J, with 4 bases in the middle. CDR3 DNA sequence: TGTGCCAGCAGCGTGACTAGCACAGATACGCAGTATTTT. This translates into CASSVTSTDTQYF.

This clone was found once. The CDR3 DNA sequence: TGTGCCAGCTCACCATTTGAGACGAGCTCCTATAATTCACCCCTCCACTTT. Its translation: CASSPFETSSYNSPLHF. The genes are TRBV18 and TRBJ1-6, with D hard to call. V was clipped by 2 bases and J by 0 bases, with 11 bases between them. The germline V gene has CDR1 KGHSH and CDR2 LQKENI. The CDR3 extends over 17 amino acids.